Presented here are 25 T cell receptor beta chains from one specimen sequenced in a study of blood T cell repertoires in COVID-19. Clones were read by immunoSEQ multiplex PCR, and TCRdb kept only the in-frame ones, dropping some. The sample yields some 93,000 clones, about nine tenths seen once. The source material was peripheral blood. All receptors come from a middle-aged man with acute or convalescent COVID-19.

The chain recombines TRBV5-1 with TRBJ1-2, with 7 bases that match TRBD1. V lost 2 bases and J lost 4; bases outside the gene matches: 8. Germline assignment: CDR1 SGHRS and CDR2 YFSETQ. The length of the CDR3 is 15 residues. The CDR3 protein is CASSLGQEGLYGYTF. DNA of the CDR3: TGCGCCAGCAGCTTAGGACAGGAAGGACTCTATGGCTACACCTTC.

Here the CDR3 DNA reads TGCGCCAGCAGCTTGATCAACAGGGGCGACTATGGCTACACCTTC. This gives the protein CASSLINRGDYGYTF. This rearrangement joins TRBV5-1 to TRBJ1-2; 7 bases are a match to TRBD1. V lost 1 base and J lost 3; bases outside the gene matches: 6. CDR3 length equals 15 residues. Germline assignment: CDR1 SGHRS and CDR2 YFSETQ. The variable domain in full, completed from reference TRBV5-1 and TRBJ1-2, reads KAGVTQTPRYLIKTRGQQVTLSCSPISGHRSVSWYQQTPGQGLQFLFEYFSETQRNKGNFPGRFSGRQFSNSRSEMNVSTLELGDSALYLCASSLINRGDYGYTFGSGTRLTVV.

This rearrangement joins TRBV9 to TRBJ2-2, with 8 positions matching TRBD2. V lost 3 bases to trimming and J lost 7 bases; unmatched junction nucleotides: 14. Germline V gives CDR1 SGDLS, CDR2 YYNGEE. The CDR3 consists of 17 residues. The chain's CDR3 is CASSGGSGRVQGGELFF. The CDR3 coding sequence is TGTGCCAGCAGCGGGGGCAGCGGGAGAGTGCAGGGCGGGGAGCTGTTTTTT. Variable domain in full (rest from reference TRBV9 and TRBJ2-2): DSGVTQTPKHLITATGQRVTLRCSPRSGDLSVYWYQQSLDQGLQFLIQYYNGEERAKGNILERFSAQQFPDLHSELNLSSLELGDSALYFCASSGGSGRVQGGELFFGEGSRLTVL.

Written as DNA, the CDR3 is TGCGCCAGCAGCTTACAACCGGGACAGGGAAAGAGCACTGAAGCTTTCTTT. Residues: CASSLQPGQGKSTEAFF. The chain has TRBV5-1 and TRBJ1-1, with 9 bases lining up with TRBD1. CDR1 is SGHRS, CDR2 YFSETQ, per germline. The trim removed 2 bases at V and 4 bases at J, leaving 12 bases unmatched. This CDR3 has 17 amino acids.

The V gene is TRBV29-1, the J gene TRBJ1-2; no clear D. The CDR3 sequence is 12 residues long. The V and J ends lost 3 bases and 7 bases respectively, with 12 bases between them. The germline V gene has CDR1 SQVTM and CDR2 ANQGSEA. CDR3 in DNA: TGCAGCGTTGACTCTTTCCTGTGTGGCTACACCTTC. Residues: CSVDSFLCGYTF.

The CDR3 DNA follows: TGTGCCAGCAGCCTTACCGGGACAGGGGGAGAGCCCCAGCATTTT. It encodes CASSLTGTGGEPQHF. The chain carries TRBV4-2 and TRBJ1-5, with 11 bases lining up with TRBD1. The V segment lost 4 bases and the J segment 8 bases; nucleotides outside the gene matches: 7. The CDR3 has 15 residues. The germline gives CDR1 LGHNA, CDR2 YNFKEQ.

The CDR3 coding sequence is TGTGCCAGCTCACCCGGGACTGACAATGAGCAGTTCTTC. Its protein product is CASSPGTDNEQFF. The gene calls are TRBV18 and TRBJ2-1; maybe TRBD2 (6 bases). Trimming removed 3 bases at V and 5 bases at J, with 8 bases between. The CDR3 runs to 13 residues. The V gene's germline CDR1 is KGHSH and CDR2 LQKENI.

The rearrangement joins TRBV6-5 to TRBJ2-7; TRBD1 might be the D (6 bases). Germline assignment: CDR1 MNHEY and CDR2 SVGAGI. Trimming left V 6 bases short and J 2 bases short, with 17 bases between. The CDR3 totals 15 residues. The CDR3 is CASSADRNIAYEQYF. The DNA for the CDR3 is TGTGCCAGCAGCGCCGACAGGAATATCGCCTACGAGCAGTACTTC.

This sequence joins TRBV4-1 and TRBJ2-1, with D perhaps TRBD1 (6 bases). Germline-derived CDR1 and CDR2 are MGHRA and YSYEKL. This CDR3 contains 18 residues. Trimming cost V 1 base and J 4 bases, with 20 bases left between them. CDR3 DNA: TGCGCCAGCAGCCAAGGAACAGGGAGCTCTGGCGTATACAATGAGCAGTTCTTC. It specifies CASSQGTGSSGVYNEQFF.

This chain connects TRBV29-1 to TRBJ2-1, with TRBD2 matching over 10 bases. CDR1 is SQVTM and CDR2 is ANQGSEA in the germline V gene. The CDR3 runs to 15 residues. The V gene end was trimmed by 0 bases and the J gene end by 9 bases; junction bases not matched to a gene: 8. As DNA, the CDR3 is TGCAGCGTTGAAGATGGGCTAGCGGGAGTTAGTGAGCAGTTCTTC. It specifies CSVEDGLAGVSEQFF.

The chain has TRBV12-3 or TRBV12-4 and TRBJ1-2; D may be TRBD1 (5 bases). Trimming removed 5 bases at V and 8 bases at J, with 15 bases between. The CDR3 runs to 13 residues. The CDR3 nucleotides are TGTGCCAGCAGTGTATCTGGGGCGCGGGGCTACACCTTC. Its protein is CASSVSGARGYTF.

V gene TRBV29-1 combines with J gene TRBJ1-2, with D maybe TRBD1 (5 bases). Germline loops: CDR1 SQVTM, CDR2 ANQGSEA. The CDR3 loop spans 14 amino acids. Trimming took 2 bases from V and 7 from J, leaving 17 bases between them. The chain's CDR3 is CSVESQAGRGGYTF. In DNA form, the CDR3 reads TGCAGCGTTGAAAGCCAGGCAGGGCGGGGTGGCTACACCTTC.

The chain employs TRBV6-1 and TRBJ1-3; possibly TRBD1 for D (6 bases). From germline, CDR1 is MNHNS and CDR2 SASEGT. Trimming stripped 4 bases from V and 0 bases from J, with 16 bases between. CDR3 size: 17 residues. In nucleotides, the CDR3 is TGTGCCAGCAGTGGGGGGGGGCGGCCGAGCTCTGGAAACACCATATATTTT. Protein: CASSGGGRPSSGNTIYF.

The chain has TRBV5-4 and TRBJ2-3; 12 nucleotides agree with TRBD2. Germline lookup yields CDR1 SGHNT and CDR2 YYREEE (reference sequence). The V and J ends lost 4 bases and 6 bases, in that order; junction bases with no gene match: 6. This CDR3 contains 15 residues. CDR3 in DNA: TGTGCCAGCAGCATGCCGGGACTAGCGGGTGATACGCAGTATTTT. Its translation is CASSMPGLAGDTQYF.

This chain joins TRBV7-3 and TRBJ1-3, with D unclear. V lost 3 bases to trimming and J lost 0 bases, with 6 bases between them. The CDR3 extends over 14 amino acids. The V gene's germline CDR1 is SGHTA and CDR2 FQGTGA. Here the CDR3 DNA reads TGTGCCAGCAGCTTGGGGAGCTCTGGAAACACCATATATTTT. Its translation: CASSLGSSGNTIYF.

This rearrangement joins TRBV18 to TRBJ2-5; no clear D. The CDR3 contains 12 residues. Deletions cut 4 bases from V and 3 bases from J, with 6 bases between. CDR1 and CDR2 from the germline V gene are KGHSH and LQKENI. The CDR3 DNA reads TGTGCCAGCTCACGATCAGAAGAGACCCAGTACTTC. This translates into CASSRSEETQYF.

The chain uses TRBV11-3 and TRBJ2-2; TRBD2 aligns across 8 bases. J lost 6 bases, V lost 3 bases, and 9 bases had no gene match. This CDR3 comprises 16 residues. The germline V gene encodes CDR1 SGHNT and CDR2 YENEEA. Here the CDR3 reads CASSFRYSGGAGELFF. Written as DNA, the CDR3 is TGTGCCAGCAGCTTTCGATATTCGGGAGGGGCCGGGGAGCTGTTTTTT.

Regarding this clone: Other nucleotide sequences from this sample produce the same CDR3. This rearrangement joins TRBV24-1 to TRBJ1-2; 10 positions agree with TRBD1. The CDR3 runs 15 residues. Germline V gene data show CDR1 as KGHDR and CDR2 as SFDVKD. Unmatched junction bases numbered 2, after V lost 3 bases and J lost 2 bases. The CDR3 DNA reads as TGTGCCACCAGTGATCCGACAGGGGGCAACTATGGCTACACCTTC. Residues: CATSDPTGGNYGYTF.

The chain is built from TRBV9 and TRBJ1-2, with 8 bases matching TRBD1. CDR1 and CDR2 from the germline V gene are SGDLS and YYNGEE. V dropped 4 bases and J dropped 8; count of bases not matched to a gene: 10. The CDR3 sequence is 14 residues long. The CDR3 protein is CASSQQDRDRGYTF. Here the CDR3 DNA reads TGTGCCAGCAGCCAACAGGACCGGGACAGGGGCTACACCTTC.

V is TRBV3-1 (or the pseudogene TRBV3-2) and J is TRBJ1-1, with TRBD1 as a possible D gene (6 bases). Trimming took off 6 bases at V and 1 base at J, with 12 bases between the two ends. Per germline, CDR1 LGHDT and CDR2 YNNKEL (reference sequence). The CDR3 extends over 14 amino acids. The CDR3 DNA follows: TGTGCCAGCAGGACACCGGGACAGAACACTGAAGCTTTCTTT. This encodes CASRTPGQNTEAFF.

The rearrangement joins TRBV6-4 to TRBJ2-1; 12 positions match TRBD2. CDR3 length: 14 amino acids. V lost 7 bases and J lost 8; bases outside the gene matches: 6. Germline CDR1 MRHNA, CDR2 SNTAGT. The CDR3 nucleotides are TGTGCCAGCAAGACTAGCGGGAGCGTTGATGAGCAGTTCTTC. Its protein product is CASKTSGSVDEQFF.

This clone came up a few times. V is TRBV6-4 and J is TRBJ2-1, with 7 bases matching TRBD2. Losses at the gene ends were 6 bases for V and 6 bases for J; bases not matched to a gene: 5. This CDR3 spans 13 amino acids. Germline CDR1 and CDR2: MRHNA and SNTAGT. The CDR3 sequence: CASRCGSGNEQFF. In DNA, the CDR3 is TGTGCCAGCAGGTGCGGGAGCGGCAATGAGCAGTTCTTC.

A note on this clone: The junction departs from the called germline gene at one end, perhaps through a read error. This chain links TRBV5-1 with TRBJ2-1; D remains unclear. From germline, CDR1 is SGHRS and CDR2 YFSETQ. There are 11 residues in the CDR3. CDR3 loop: CASSSYSEQFF. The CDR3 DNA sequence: TGCGCCAGCAGCTCTTACAGTGAGCAGTTCTTC.

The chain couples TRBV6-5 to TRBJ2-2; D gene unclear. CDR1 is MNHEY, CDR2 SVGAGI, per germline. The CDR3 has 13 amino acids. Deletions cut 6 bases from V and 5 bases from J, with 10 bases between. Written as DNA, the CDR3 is TGTGCCAGCAGCGCCCGGAGTACCGGGGAGCTGTTTTTT. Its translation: CASSARSTGELFF.

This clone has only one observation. Here the CDR3 reads CSVEARRGLTDTQYF. The CDR3 DNA follows: TGCAGCGTTGAGGCCAGGCGTGGACTCACAGATACGCAGTATTTT. V usage is TRBV29-1 and J usage is TRBJ2-3; D possibly corresponds to TRBD2 (5 bases). There are 15 residues in the CDR3. Germline CDR1 is SQVTM and CDR2 is ANQGSEA. Trimming shortened V by 3 bases and J by 2 bases, and 15 bases separated the two germline ends.